Sequencing of this T cell receptor (beta chain) was carried out in a study of control samples from healthy donors and cancer patients. TCRdb keeps only in-frame clones here, not all; method: immunoSEQ multiplex PCR. Among about 84,000 clones, around 83% were seen once, and the ten largest hold approximately 10%. The receptor comes from a man aged 55 to 70 with head and neck cancer. Input material: PBMCs.

CDR3: CASSVKRQGLNNQPQHF. The CDR3 DNA is TGTGCCAGCAGCGTCAAGCGACAGGGACTTAACAATCAGCCCCAGCATTTT. This chain links TRBV7-8 with TRBJ1-5; 7 bases fit TRBD1. This CDR3 region has 17 residues. Germline-derived CDR1 and CDR2 are SGHVS and FQNEAQ. Trimming removed 5 bases from V and 3 bases from J; junction bases left unmatched: 13.